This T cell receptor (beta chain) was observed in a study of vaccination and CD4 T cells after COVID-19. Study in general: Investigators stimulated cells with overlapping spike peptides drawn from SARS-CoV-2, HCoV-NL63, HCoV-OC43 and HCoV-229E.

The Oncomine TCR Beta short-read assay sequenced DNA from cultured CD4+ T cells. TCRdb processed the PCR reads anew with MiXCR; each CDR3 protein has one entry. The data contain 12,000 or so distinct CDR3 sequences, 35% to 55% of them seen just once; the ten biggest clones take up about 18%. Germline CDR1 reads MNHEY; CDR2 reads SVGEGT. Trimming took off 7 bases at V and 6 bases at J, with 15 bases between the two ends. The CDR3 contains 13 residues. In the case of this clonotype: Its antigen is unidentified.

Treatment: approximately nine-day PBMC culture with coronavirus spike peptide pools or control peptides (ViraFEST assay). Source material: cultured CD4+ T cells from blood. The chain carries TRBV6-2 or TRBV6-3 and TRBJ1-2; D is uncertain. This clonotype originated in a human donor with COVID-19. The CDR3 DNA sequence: TGTGCCAGCACAAGGCCGAGTGAGAATGGCTACACCTTC. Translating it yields CASTRPSENGYTF.